This entry lists 23 T cell receptor beta chains sequenced from one sample in a study of cytomegalovirus exposure and HLA in healthy donors. Use of 60 Vbeta and 13 Jbeta primers characterized the PCR. Clones were sequenced by immunoSEQ multiplex PCR, and TCRdb holds only the in-frame ones, with some missing. This table has some 150,000 clones, over 70% appearing once. The sample was PBMCs. These receptors were obtained from a woman between 35 and 50 years old in good health and CMV-seronegative.

The chain carries TRBV5-3 and TRBJ2-1, with TRBD2 matching 11 bases. TRBV5-3 carries the ORF label, with uncertain function. V was pared by 4 bases and J by 6 bases, with 9 bases of the junction left unmatched. This CDR3 is built from 16 residues. The CDR3 sequence: CARSASGTSGFNEQFF. CDR3 sequence (DNA): TGTGCCAGAAGCGCCTCCGGGACTAGCGGATTCAATGAGCAGTTCTTC.

This clone was picked up one time. The rearrangement uses TRBV4-2 and TRBJ2-1; 8 nucleotides line up with TRBD2. CDR3 length equals 15 residues. Germline V gives CDR1 LGHNA, CDR2 YNFKEQ. J gave up 4 bases and V 0 bases, and 2 bases lay outside the gene matches. CDR3 protein: CASSQEKREYNEQFF. CDR3 DNA: TGTGCCAGCAGCCAAGAAAAGCGGGAGTACAATGAGCAGTTCTTC.

The rearrangement uses TRBV14 and TRBJ1-5; D ambiguous. Germline lookup yields CDR1 SGHDN and CDR2 FVKESK. This CDR3 contains 22 residues. V was shortened by 1 base and J by 0 bases, with 28 bases between the two germline ends. DNA of the CDR3: TGTGCCAGCAGCCAAGGAACCGTGGGAGAACTTCGAAGCCACTATAGCAATCAGCCCCAGCATTTT. It specifies CASSQGTVGELRSHYSNQPQHF.

The chain joins TRBV7-8 to TRBJ2-7; 7 bases line up with TRBD2. The CDR3 spans 15 residues. CDR1 SGHVS and CDR2 FQNEAQ come from the germline V gene. Germline trimming cut 0 bases from V and 0 bases from J; bases unmatched to any gene: 2. The CDR3 DNA reads TGTGCCAGCAGCTTAGCTAGCGGGCACTCCTACGAGCAGTACTTC. Translating it yields CASSLASGHSYEQYF.

The chain recombines TRBV11-2 with TRBJ2-7, with 10 bases aligning to TRBD2. Germline assignment: CDR1 SGHAT and CDR2 FQNNGV. This CDR3 has 15 amino acids. J was trimmed by 3 bases and V by 3 bases; bases with no gene match: 5. CDR3 coding DNA: TGTGCCAGCAGCTTCCCAACTAGCGGGATCTACGAGCAGTACTTC. It yields the protein CASSFPTSGIYEQYF.

The chain combines TRBV2 with TRBJ1-2; the D gene is possibly TRBD1 (6 bases). Germline V gene data show CDR1 as SNHLY and CDR2 as FYNNEI. V lost 3 bases, J lost 4 bases, and 15 bases lay in between. The CDR3 extends over 15 amino acids. The CDR3 sequence: CASSDMGARSYGYTF. CDR3 DNA: TGTGCCAGCAGTGATATGGGGGCGCGGAGCTATGGCTACACCTTC.

The genes are TRBV5-6 and TRBJ2-7; D is ambiguous. The germline CDR1 and CDR2 sequences are SGHDT and YYEEEE. The V end was cut by 1 base, the J end by 2 bases, with 13 bases between. CDR3 length: 15 residues. The CDR3 DNA follows: TGTGCCAGCAGCTTGTGGGCCGGAAGAACCTACGAGCAGTACTTC. As protein: CASSLWAGRTYEQYF.

The rearrangement uses TRBV5-1 and TRBJ1-1; TRBD1 aligns across 9 bases. J gave up 4 bases and V 3 bases, and 4 bases lay outside the gene matches. The CDR3 length is 14 residues. CDR1 SGHRS and CDR2 YFSETQ come from the germline V gene. CDR3 nucleotides: TGCGCCAGCAGCTCGGGACAGGGTGGCACTGAAGCTTTCTTT. As protein: CASSSGQGGTEAFF.

The rearrangement links TRBV29-1 to TRBJ1-4; unclear D gene. CDR1 and CDR2 (germline): SQVTM, ANQGSEA. The CDR3 loop spans 13 amino acids. V lost 4 bases and J 0 bases, leaving 6 bases between the germline ends. CDR3 protein: CSVGQATNEKLFF. The CDR3 DNA is TGCAGCGTTGGACAAGCAACTAATGAAAAACTGTTTTTT.

The chain uses TRBV6-1 and TRBJ1-2, with D possibly being TRBD1 (6 bases). Germline values: CDR1 MNHNS, CDR2 SASEGT. Trimming took 3 bases from V and 8 from J, leaving 22 bases between them. The CDR3 runs to 16 residues. The CDR3 reads CASSEPGRGGHEGYTF. DNA for the CDR3: TGTGCCAGCAGTGAGCCCGGTAGGGGGGGGCATGAAGGCTACACCTTC.

This rearrangement joins TRBV14 to TRBJ2-5, with D hard to call. V shed 0 bases and J shed 8 bases, with 10 bases lying between them. This CDR3 comprises 13 residues. Per the germline V gene, CDR1 is SGHDN and CDR2 is FVKESK. The chain's CDR3 is CASSQEVRVTQYF. The CDR3 DNA reads as TGTGCCAGCAGCCAAGAGGTTCGGGTCACCCAGTACTTC.

Only a few counts were recorded for this clone. V and J are TRBV4-2 and TRBJ2-6; possible D gene TRBD1, 6 bases. CDR3 length: 15 residues. Per germline, CDR1 LGHNA and CDR2 YNFKEQ. Trimming left V 5 bases short and J 0 bases short, with 8 bases between. CDR3 sequence: CASSEQGSGANVLTF. The CDR3 region has the DNA TGTGCCAGCAGCGAACAGGGCTCTGGGGCCAACGTCCTGACTTTC.

A single count supports this clone. CDR3 bases: TGTGCCAGCAGCCCCCTAGCGGGGGGTCACAATGAGCAGTTCTTC. As protein: CASSPLAGGHNEQFF. The chain recombines TRBV13 with TRBJ2-1; 11 bases agree with TRBD2. CDR1 and CDR2 (germline): PRHDT, FYEKMQ (reference sequence). CDR3 length: 15 residues. With 5 bases clipped from V and 5 bases from J, the junction kept 5 bases outside the gene matches.

The rearrangement uses TRBV11-3 and TRBJ1-2; D is possibly TRBD1 (5 bases). V was shortened by 4 bases and J by 4 bases, with 19 bases between the two germline ends. The CDR3 is 16 residues long. Germline loops: CDR1 SGHNT, CDR2 YENEEA. In nucleotides, the CDR3 is TGTGCCAGCAGCTCGTTCCCTGGGGCGCAGGCCTATGGCTACACCTTC. As protein: CASSSFPGAQAYGYTF.

DNA for the CDR3: TGTGCCAGCAGTGTGATGGCAGGGGATGGGGCTAACTATGGCTACACCTTC. It specifies CASSVMAGDGANYGYTF. This chain connects TRBV6-4 to TRBJ1-2, with a tentative D call TRBD1 (6 bases). This CDR3 has 17 amino acids. Germline V lookup: CDR1 MRHNA, CDR2 SNTAGT. Trimming took off 4 bases at V and 0 bases at J, with 18 bases between the two ends.

This clone was observed a handful of times. This rearrangement joins TRBV19 to TRBJ1-4, with 7 bases lining up with TRBD1. The length of the CDR3 is 14 residues. CDR1 is LNHDA, CDR2 SQIVND, per germline (reference sequence). Unmatched junction bases numbered 5, after V lost 5 bases and J lost 5 bases. The CDR3 nucleotides are TGTGCCAGTAGTCCCCCAGGGGGGAATGAAAAACTGTTTTTT. Its protein is CASSPPGGNEKLFF. The full variable domain, its missing parts supplied by reference TRBV19 and TRBJ1-4, is DGGITQSPKYLFRKEGQNVTLSCEQNLNHDAMYWYRQDPGQGLRLIYYSQIVNDFQKGDIAEGYSVSREKKESFPLTVTSAQKNPTAFYLCASSPPGGNEKLFFGSGTQLSVL.

The chain joins TRBV5-1 to TRBJ2-4; the D is unclear. The CDR3 runs to 13 residues. V shed 2 bases and J shed 0 bases, with 3 bases lying between them. CDR1 is SGHRS and CDR2 is YFSETQ in the germline V gene. Written as DNA, the CDR3 is TGCGCCAGCAGCTTTATAGCCAAAAACATTCAGTACTTC. This gives the protein CASSFIAKNIQYF.

This chain uses TRBV6-5 with TRBJ1-5; 7 nucleotides align to TRBD1. The germline V gene has CDR1 MNHEY and CDR2 SVGAGI. V was clipped by 6 bases and J by 4 bases; unmatched bases: 6. The CDR3 loop spans 14 amino acids. The CDR3 spells CASRSGTVNQPQHF. The CDR3 nucleotides read TGTGCCAGCAGGTCCGGGACAGTAAATCAGCCCCAGCATTTT.

This clone was recorded a few times. The rearrangement uses TRBV7-2 and TRBJ1-1; D unclear. Trimming stripped 4 bases from V and 8 bases from J, with 11 bases between. Germline assignment: CDR1 SGHTA and CDR2 FQGNSA. CDR3 length equals 12 residues. DNA of the CDR3: TGTGCCAGCAGCTCCTGGACGGGGGAAGCTTTCTTT. Amino acids: CASSSWTGEAFF.

The V call is TRBV19, the J call TRBJ2-7; 9 bases map to TRBD1. The CDR3 totals 15 residues. CDR1 is LNHDA and CDR2 is SQIVND in the germline V gene (reference sequence). J gave up 1 base and V 4 bases, and 5 bases lay outside the gene matches. The CDR3 spells CASSRAGTGSYEQYF. Written as DNA, the CDR3 is TGTGCCAGTAGTAGGGCCGGGACAGGGTCCTACGAGCAGTACTTC.

This chain joins TRBV25-1 and TRBJ2-1; D gene uncertain. Trimming removed 7 bases at V and 9 bases at J, with 13 bases between. Germline V gives CDR1 MGHDK, CDR2 SYGVNS. The CDR3 spans 12 residues. DNA for the CDR3: TGTGCCAGCACCCCCGGCGCAGGTGAGCAGTTCTTC. Translated: CASTPGAGEQFF. Full variable domain (remainder filled in from reference TRBV25-1 and TRBJ2-1): EADIYQTPRYLVIGTGKKITLECSQTMGHDKMYWYQQDPGMELHLIHYSYGVNSTEKGDLSSESTVSRIRTEHFPLTLESARPSHTSQYLCASTPGAGEQFFGPGTRLTVL.

This clone was observed a single time. The chain has TRBV5-1 and TRBJ2-7, with D possibly being TRBD1 (6 bases). The CDR3 is 14 residues long. Trimming took off 0 bases at V and 3 bases at J, with 10 bases between the two ends. Per germline, CDR1 SGHRS and CDR2 YFSETQ. The CDR3 protein is CASSLDRAGYEQYF. In nucleotides, the CDR3 is TGCGCCAGCAGCTTGGACAGGGCGGGCTACGAGCAGTACTTC.

The V call is TRBV27, the J call TRBJ2-7, with D perhaps matching TRBD2 (6 bases). This CDR3 has 14 residues. Trimming left V 3 bases short and J 3 bases short, with 12 bases between. Per the germline V gene, CDR1 is MNHEY and CDR2 is SMNVEV (reference sequence). The CDR3, as DNA: TGTGCCAGCAGTTTCGGCGGGGCGATCTACGAGCAGTACTTC. Encoded protein: CASSFGGAIYEQYF.